This TCR beta chain was sequenced in a study of synovial regulatory T cells in juvenile arthritis (dated by TCRdb to the mid-2010s). Context from the whole study: Among sequenced patients, a few were therapy-naive, one received methotrexate plus infliximab, several received methotrexate, and one had no treatment information. Using matched patient samples, the researchers compared TCRbeta CDR3 repertoires across three groups: blood iaTreg cells, other blood Treg cells and synovial fluid Treg cells. Effector T cell subsets were also sequenced in this cohort for comparisons, but the Treg dataset alone covers only blood and synovial fluid Treg cells. Treg and Teff subsets from approximately 10 JIA patients with active disease were included in the TCR repertoire comparisons.

Taken from the germline V gene, the CDR1 and CDR2 loops are MGHRA and YSYEKL. The CDR3, cysteine through phenylalanine, is 17 amino acids long. No coding sequence is recorded. The library was built by means of the immunoSEQ multiplex PCR assay. TCRbeta CDR3 sequencing was performed by Adaptive Biotechnologies. Under the source paper's analysis protocol: To assess repertoire similarity, the researchers used the Chao-modified Jaccard index along with median clonotype overlap taken from 200 random subsamples at equal sample size. Similarity analyses were performed using either productive nucleotide sequences or in silico-translated amino acid sequences. Repertoires were compared using hierarchical clustering with single linkage and t-SNE, both based on Chao-modified Jaccard distances. After normalising for sample size, the researchers measured repertoire diversity with the Renyi index across a range of alpha values. TCRdb took this table from immuneACCESS and kept in-frame rearrangements with V and J called. Such tables lack part of the clones; where checked against another copy, unresolved V genes explain under half of the gap, and the rest is unexplained. V, J and clone size are those of that table, while D and trimming were read from the DNA. The record for this sample contains about 10,000 clones. The top ten constitute roughly 0.38% of the sample.

The donors for the TCR repertoire analysis were approximately 11 juvenile idiopathic arthritis patients with active disease who had not reached inactive disease, of whom 3 were polyarticular and 8 were oligoarticular. A median age of approximately 12 years (range about 2.1-25) and a median disease duration of around seven years (range 0.2-19.1) were recorded for the TCR-sequenced patients. Samples for TCR repertoire analysis came from two centres in Italy. Peripheral blood mononuclear cells were isolated using a Histopaque-1077 density gradient and were cryopreserved in about 90% FCS with approximately 10% DMSO. A remark on this clone: The clone's antigen remains unknown.

Here is what the overall study found, with its caveats: More CDR3 sequences were shared by synovial Treg cells with iaTreg cells than with other blood Treg cells, and a closer relation was confirmed by Chao-Jaccard similarity. Across patients, iaTreg TCR repertoires were largely private and overlapped partially with synovial Teff repertoires and blood CPL repertoires. TCR diversity was lower in blood iaTreg cells than in other blood Treg cells, which is consistent with antigen-driven expansion.

The chain links TRBV4-1 with TRBJ1-6; TCRdb lists TRBD1, though no DNA is available to test this call. The clonotype comes from a donor aged 2 to 35 with juvenile idiopathic arthritis. What was sequenced was Treg cells from blood. The cell subset or site label for this specimen denotes: remaining (HLA-DR-negative) circulating blood Treg cells. The CDR3 in this case is CASRLDSQSSYNSPLHF.